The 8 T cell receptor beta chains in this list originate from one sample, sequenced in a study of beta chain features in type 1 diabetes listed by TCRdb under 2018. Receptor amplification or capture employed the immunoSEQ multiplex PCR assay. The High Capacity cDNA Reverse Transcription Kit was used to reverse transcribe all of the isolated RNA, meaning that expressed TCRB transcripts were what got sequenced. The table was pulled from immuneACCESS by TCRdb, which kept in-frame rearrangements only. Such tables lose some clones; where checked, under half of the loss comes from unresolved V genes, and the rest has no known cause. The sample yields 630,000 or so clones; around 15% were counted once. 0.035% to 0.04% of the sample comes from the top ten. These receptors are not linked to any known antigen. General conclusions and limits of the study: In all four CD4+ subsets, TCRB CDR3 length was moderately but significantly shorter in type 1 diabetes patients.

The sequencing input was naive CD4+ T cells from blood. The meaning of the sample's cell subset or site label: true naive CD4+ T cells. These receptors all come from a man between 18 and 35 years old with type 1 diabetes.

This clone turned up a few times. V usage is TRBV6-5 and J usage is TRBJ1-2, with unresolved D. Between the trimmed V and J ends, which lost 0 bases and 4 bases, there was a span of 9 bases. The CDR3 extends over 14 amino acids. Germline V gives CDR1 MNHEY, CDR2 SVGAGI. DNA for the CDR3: TGTGCCAGCAGTTACTCGGAAGGGTCCTATGGCTACACCTTC. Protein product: CASSYSEGSYGYTF.

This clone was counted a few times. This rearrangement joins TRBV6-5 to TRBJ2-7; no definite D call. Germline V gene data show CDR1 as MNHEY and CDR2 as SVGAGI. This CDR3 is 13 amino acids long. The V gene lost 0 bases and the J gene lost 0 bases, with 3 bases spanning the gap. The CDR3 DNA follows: TGTGCCAGCAGTTACTCTTACTCCTACGAGCAGTACTTC. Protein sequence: CASSYSYSYEQYF.

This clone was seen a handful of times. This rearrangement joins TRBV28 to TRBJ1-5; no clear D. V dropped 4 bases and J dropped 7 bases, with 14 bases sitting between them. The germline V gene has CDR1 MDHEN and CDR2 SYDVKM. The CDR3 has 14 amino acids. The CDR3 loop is CASSSPPARQPQHF. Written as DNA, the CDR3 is TGTGCCAGCAGTTCCCCCCCGGCTCGCCAGCCCCAGCATTTT.

This CDR3 reads CASSQDVPETQYF. The CDR3 nucleotides are TGTGCCAGCAGCCAGGACGTTCCCGAGACCCAGTACTTC. The chain is built from TRBV14 and TRBJ2-5; D is ambiguous. Trimming cost V 3 bases and J 5 bases, with 10 bases left between them. This CDR3 is built from 13 residues. Germline V gene data show CDR1 as SGHDN and CDR2 as FVKESK.

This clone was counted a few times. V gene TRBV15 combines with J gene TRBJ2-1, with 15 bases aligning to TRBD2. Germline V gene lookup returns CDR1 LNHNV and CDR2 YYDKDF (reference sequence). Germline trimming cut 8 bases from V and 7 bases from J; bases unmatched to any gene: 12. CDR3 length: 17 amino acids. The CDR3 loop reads CATGMGLAGGPWNEQFF. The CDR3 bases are TGTGCCACCGGAATGGGACTAGCGGGAGGTCCGTGGAATGAGCAGTTCTTC.

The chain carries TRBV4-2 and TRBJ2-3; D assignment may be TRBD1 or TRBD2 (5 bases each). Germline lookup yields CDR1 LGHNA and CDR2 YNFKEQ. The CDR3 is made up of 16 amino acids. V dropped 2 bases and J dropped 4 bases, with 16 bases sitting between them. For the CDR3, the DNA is TGTGCCAGCAGCCAAAGTCCCCGGGGCATCGCAGATACGCAGTATTTT. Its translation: CASSQSPRGIADTQYF.

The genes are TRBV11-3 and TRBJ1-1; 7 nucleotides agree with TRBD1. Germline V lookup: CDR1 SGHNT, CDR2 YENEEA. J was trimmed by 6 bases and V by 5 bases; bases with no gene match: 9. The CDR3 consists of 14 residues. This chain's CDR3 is CASSPQQGSSEAFF. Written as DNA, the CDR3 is TGTGCCAGCAGCCCCCAACAGGGGTCGTCTGAAGCTTTCTTT.

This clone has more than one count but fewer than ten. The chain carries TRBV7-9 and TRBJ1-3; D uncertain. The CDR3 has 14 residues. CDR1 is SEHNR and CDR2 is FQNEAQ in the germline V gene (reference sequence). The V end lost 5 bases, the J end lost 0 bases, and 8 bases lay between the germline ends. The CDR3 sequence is CASSLDNSGNTIYF. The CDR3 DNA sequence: TGTGCCAGCAGCCTAGACAACTCTGGAAACACCATATATTTT.